Only a few counts were recorded for the clone carrying this T cell receptor beta chain. Its matching antigen is unknown. The investigators amplified TCR beta CDR3 regions from RNA transcripts. An initial round of RT-PCR targeting the TCR CDR3 relied on the HTBI primer set. TCRdb called the multiplex PCR reads again in MiXCR, with one record for every CDR3 protein. The data hold about 300,000 distinct CDR3 sequences, with roughly 20% observed a single time. Disease duration was under 3 months in the ophthalmopathy patients, who also had a Clinical Activity Score of at least 3 and a NOSPECS grade of at least 4. Clinical symptoms, serum thyroxine and TRAb, thyroid ultrasound and orbital computed tomography were used for the diagnoses. These data belong to a study of T cells in Graves' hyperthyroidism and ophthalmopathy. Study-wide findings and caveats: Most clonotypes expanded in thyroid above 0.001 were likewise present in blood. The model made its ophthalmopathy prediction, and onset followed a median approximately 6 months later.

The germline V gene has CDR1 SGHTA and CDR2 FQGNSA. V was trimmed by 1 base and J by 0 bases, leaving 7 bases between them. CDR3 length: 16 amino acids. Material: blood. This chain links TRBV7-2 with TRBJ1-6; D not resolved. This TCR was sampled from a man in his fifties or sixties with Graves' ophthalmopathy. CDR3 bases: TGTGCCAGCAGCTTAGTGGGGAGCTCCTATAATTCACCCCTCCACTTT. Protein: CASSLVGSSYNSPLHF.